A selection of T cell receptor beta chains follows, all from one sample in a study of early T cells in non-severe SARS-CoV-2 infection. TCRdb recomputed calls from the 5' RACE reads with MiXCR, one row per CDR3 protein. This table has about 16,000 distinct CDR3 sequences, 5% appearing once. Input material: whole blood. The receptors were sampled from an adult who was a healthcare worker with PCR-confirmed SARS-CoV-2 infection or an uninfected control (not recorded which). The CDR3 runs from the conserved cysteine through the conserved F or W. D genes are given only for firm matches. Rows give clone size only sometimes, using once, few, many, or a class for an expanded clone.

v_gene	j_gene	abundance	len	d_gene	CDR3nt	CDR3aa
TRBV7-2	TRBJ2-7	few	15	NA	TGTGCCAGCAGCCCGAGCGGGTATCGCTCCTACGAGCAGTACTTC	CASSPSGYRSYEQYF
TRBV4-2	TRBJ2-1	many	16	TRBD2	TGTGCCAGCAGCCAAGATCCTAGCGGCACCTACAATGAGCAGTTCTTC	CASSQDPSGTYNEQFF
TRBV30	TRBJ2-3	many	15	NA	TGTGCCTGGAGTCTCCGGGGCCGCCTTACAGATACGCAGTATTTT	CAWSLRGRLTDTQYF
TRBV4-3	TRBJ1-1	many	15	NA	TGCGCCAGCAGCCAAGAGGCCCTCGGTCGCACTGAAGCTTTCTTT	CASSQEALGRTEAFF
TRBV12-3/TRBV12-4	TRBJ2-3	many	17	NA	TGTGCCAGCAGTTTATCAGGATTGATGAGTGGAACAGATACGCAGTATTTT	CASSLSGLMSGTDTQYF
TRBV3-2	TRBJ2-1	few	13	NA	TGTGCCAGCAGTCATATCCCATACAATGAGCAGTTCTTC	CASSHIPYNEQFF
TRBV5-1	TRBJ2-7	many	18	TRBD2	TGCGCCAGCAGCTTGGGGGGTAGCGGGAGAGCGGAACGCGGCGAGCAGTACTTC	CASSLGGSGRAERGEQYF
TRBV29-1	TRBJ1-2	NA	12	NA	TGCAGCCCCTGGACAGCTAACTATGGCTACACCTTC	CSPWTANYGYTF
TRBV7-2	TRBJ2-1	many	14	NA	TGTGCCAGCACCCCAAGGGCCCAAGTAAATGAGCAGTTCTTC	CASTPRAQVNEQFF
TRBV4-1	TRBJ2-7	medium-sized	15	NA	TGCGCCAGCAGCCGCCAGGCCGGGAGACCCTACGAGCAGTACTTC	CASSRQAGRPYEQYF
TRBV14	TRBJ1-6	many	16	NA	TGTGCCAGCAGCCATTTCTCGGTTCAAAATAATTCACCCCTCCACTTT	CASSHFSVQNNSPLHF
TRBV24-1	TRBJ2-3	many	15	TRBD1	TGTGCCACCAGTGGGGACAGGGCCTCCACAGATACGCAGTATTTT	CATSGDRASTDTQYF
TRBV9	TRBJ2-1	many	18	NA	TGTGCCAGCAGCGTAGGAAGTGGTTTACCAAGCTCCTACAATGAGCAGTTCTTC	CASSVGSGLPSSYNEQFF
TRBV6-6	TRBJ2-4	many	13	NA	TGTGCCAGCAGTTACTCCGACGGGAACATTCAGTACTTC	CASSYSDGNIQYF
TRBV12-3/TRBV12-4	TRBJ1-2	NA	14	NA	TGTGCCAGCAGCCGCAGGGGTCCCGACTATGGCTACACCTTC	CASSRRGPDYGYTF
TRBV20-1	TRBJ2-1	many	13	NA	TGCAGTGCTATCCGGGATCAGTCAGGGGAGCAGTTCTTC	CSAIRDQSGEQFF
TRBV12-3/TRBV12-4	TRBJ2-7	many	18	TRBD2	TGTGCCAGCAGCTATTACAGGGGGATTAGCGGGAGGGCCGACGAGCAGTACTTC	CASSYYRGISGRADEQYF
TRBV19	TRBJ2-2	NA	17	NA	TGTGCCAGTAGTCGCCGGGATTTCGGGAGCGACACCGGGGAGCTGTTTTTT	CASSRRDFGSDTGELFF
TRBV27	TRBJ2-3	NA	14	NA	TGTGCCAGCAGTCCCCGACTAGGCGCAGATACGCAGTATTTT	CASSPRLGADTQYF
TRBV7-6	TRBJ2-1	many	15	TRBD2	TGTGCCAGCAGCTCGTCTGGGCGGGAGTACAATGAGCAGTTCTTC	CASSSSGREYNEQFF
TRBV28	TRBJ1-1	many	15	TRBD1	TGTGCCAGCAGTTTGGAGGGGGCGCAAGCCTTTGAAGCTTTCTTT	CASSLEGAQAFEAFF
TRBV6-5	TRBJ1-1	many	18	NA	TGTGCCAGCAGTTACGGAAGAAATATCCGGGATCGGAACACTGAAGCTTTCTTT	CASSYGRNIRDRNTEAFF
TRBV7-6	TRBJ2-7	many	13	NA	TGTGCCAGCAGCCGTATGGGAGCAGGGGAGCAGTACTTC	CASSRMGAGEQYF
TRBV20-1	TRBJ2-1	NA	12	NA	TGCAGTGCTAGGCGTTTGGGCGCCCCGAGCTTCTTC	CSARRLGAPSFF
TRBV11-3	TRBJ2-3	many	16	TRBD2	TGTGCCAGCAGCCCGGGACTAGCGGGAGTGAGTGGTACGCAGTATTTT	CASSPGLAGVSGTQYF
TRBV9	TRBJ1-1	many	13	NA	TGTGCCAGCAGCGCCCAAGTGCACACTGAAGCTTTCTTT	CASSAQVHTEAFF
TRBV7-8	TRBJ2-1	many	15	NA	TGTGCCAGCAGCTTAGAGTCTTATCGGGGCAATGAGCAGTTCTTC	CASSLESYRGNEQFF
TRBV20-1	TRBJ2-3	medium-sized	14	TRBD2	TGCAGTGCTGAGATAGCGGGAAGCACAGATACGCAGTATTTT	CSAEIAGSTDTQYF
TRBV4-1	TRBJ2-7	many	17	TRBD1	TGCGCCAGCAGCCAAGATTCCACAGGGGGAGCCCTCTACGAGCAGTACTTC	CASSQDSTGGALYEQYF
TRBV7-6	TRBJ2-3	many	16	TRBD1	TGTGCCAGCAGCCGCGACAGGGGGGCAAGCACAGATACGCAGTATTTT	CASSRDRGASTDTQYF
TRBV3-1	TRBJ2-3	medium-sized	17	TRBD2	TGTGCCAGCAGCCGACTCCCCGGACTAGTTCAGACAGATACGCAGTATTTT	CASSRLPGLVQTDTQYF
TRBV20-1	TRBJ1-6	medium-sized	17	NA	TGCAGTGCTAGAGATCCACCAAAGGGGCGCGTTAATTCACCCCTCCACTTT	CSARDPPKGRVNSPLHF
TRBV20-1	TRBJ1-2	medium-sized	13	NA	TGCAGTGCTAGATGGCAGGGAGATCGGGGCTACACCTTC	CSARWQGDRGYTF
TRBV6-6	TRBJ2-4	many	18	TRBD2	TGTGCCAGCAGCCCCTCTGGGAGCGGGAGGGCCGACAAAAACATTCAGTACTTC	CASSPSGSGRADKNIQYF
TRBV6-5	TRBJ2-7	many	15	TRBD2	TGTGCCAGCAGTTACTCGATGAGCGGGGGCCACGAGCAGTACTTC	CASSYSMSGGHEQYF
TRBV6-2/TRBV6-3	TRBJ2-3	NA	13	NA	TGTGCCAGCAGTTACCTAGTGGGAGATACGCAGTATTTT	CASSYLVGDTQYF
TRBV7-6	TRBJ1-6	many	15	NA	TGTGCCAGCAGCTTAGATTACAGATCAAATTCACCCCTCCACTTT	CASSLDYRSNSPLHF
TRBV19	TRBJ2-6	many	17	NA	TGTGCCAGTAATGATCGGGGACGGTCCTCTGGGGCCAACGTCCTGACTTTC	CASNDRGRSSGANVLTF
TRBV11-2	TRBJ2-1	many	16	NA	TGTGCCAGCAGCTTAGGTCCGGGACCCTCGGGCGGTGAGCAGTTCTTC	CASSLGPGPSGGEQFF
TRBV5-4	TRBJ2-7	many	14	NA	TGTGCCAGCACCATACCGGGACTCGGCTACGAGCAGTACTTC	CASTIPGLGYEQYF
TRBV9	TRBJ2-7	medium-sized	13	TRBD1	TGTGCCAGCAGCGGGCAGGGGGCTTACGAGCAGTACTTC	CASSGQGAYEQYF
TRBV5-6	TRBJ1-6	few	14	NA	TGTGCCAGCAGCTTGTCCAGTTATAATTCACCCCTCCACTTT	CASSLSSYNSPLHF
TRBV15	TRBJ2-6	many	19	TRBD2	TGTGCCACCAGCAGAGATCGGGCTAGCGGGAGTGGTGGGGCCAACGTCCTGACTTTC	CATSRDRASGSGGANVLTF
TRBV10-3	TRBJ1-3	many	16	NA	TGTGCCATCAGAGACGCGGGGGCGGACGGTGGAAACACCATATATTTT	CAIRDAGADGGNTIYF
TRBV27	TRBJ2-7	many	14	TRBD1	TGTGCCAGCAGATGGGACAGGGCCCTCGGCGAGCAGTACTTC	CASRWDRALGEQYF
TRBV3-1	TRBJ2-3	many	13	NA	TGTGCCAGCAGCCTCGGACTGGCAGATACGCAGTATTTT	CASSLGLADTQYF
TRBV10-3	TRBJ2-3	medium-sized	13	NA	TGTGCCATCAGTGACGGACAGACCGATACGCAGTATTTT	CAISDGQTDTQYF
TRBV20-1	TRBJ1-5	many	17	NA	TGCAGTGCTAGCGGGACCGGGGGCGGTCGTAACGATCAGCCCCAGCATTTT	CSASGTGGGRNDQPQHF
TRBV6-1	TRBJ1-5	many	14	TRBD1	TGTGCCAGCAGATCCAGGGGGGGGAATCAGCCCCAGCATTTT	CASRSRGGNQPQHF
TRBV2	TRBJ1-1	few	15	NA	TGTGCCAGCATGGGCCCTAGTACTAAGAACACTGAAGCTTTCTTT	CASMGPSTKNTEAFF